The subject of this entry is one T cell receptor (beta chain). What it binds is not known. Germline V gene lookup returns CDR1 DFQATT and CDR2 SNEGSKA (reference sequence). This CDR3 spans 13 amino acids. The entry originates in a study of blood T cells in healthy people across ages. Study-wide background: Capture via template switching afforded approximately one barcoded beta molecule per two T cells.

Regarding the study as a whole: When one million T cells were used, diversity estimates were thought to be underestimates.

PBMCs, at least 7 million per sample, were isolated. The use of a sample-barcoded 5' primer and a J-beta primer mix characterized a second PCR of roughly 7 to 11 cycles. Using its own MiXCR run on the 5' RACE reads, TCRdb lists one record per CDR3 protein. This sample yields 550,000 to 800,000 distinct CDR3 sequences, of which roughly 21% are seen a single time; around 3.4% belongs to the top ten. Source material: blood. The gene calls are TRBV20-1 and TRBJ2-5; D is unresolved. Gene TRBJ2-7 matches the end of the DNA better, so the J call may be wrong. The sequence derives from a man between 65 and 80 years old in good health. CDR3 region: CSARALIGYEQYF. The CDR3 nucleotides are TGCAGTGCTAGAGCCCTCATAGGCTACGAGCAGTACTTC.